Given below is one TCR beta chain in context. A read error may produce the germline difference seen at one junction end. The time point: technical triplicate 2. These data are taken from a study of neurological immune-mediated disorders. TCRdb ran MiXCR on the 5' RACE reads and lists one entry per CDR3 protein. The table shows tens of thousands of distinct CDR3 sequences, with less than 25% occurring only once. CDR1 and CDR2 from the germline V gene are SGHDN and FVKESK. This CDR3 spans 14 amino acids. This TCR came from a man aged 60 to 69 with HTLV-1-associated myelopathy (HAM/TSP). The specimen was PBMCs. V gene TRBV14 combines with J gene TRBJ2-1; D may be TRBD2 (6 bases). The CDR3 protein is CAGSQVVGGNEQFF. CDR3 bases: TGTGCCGGCAGCCAAGTAGTGGGAGGCAATGAGCAGTTCTTC.